This is a list of T cell receptor beta chains from one sample in a study of prognosis after radiotherapy for stage I lung cancer. A single record per CDR3 protein comes from TCRdb applying MiXCR to the multiplex PCR reads. The data show 25,000 to 35,000 distinct CDR3 sequences, with approximately 30% seen just once and 30% to 35% held by the top ten. This material consisted of PBMCs, taken before or after stereotactic body radiation therapy (not recorded which). All receptors derive from a donor over 45 with non-small cell lung cancer. Each CDR3 is given without its conserved first and last residue.

TRBJ2-5,TRBV5-5,ASSRGGKETQY
TRBJ2-7,TRBV9,ASSAQTGGADYEQY
TRBJ2-2,TRBV6-2/TRBV6-3,ASIGGTSNTGELF
TRBJ2-1,TRBV12-5,ASGGSFPNEQF
TRBJ2-5,TRBV24-1,ATSDLTNEEETQY
TRBJ1-3,TRBV6-1,ASLRRGTLSGNTIY
TRBJ1-1,TRBV5-1,ASSLQGTGTNTEAF
TRBJ2-7,TRBV12-5,ASGLGAGGVYEQY
TRBJ2-7,TRBV10-3,AITPGQGNEQY
TRBJ2-7,TRBV5-8,ASSLAGGAGEQY
TRBJ2-5,TRBV12-3/TRBV12-4,ASSFEGGPSENQY
TRBJ1-2,TRBV19,ASTPFPGQGNYGYT
TRBJ2-1,TRBV29-1,SSRDTSGANEQF
TRBJ1-2,TRBV29-1,SVEDLAGGVFLNYGYT
TRBJ1-5,TRBV6-1,ASSPHREYQPQH
TRBJ2-3,TRBV27,ASTFSGGTDTQY
TRBJ1-1,TRBV19,ASIQGYTEAF
TRBJ2-3,TRBV7-9,AKAKGSTDTQY
TRBJ2-7,TRBV6-1,ASSTLAGVGYEQY
TRBJ1-4,TRBV4-2,ASSPLGTTNEKLF
TRBJ2-5,TRBV6-1,ASSEADRELETQY
TRBJ2-1,TRBV6-2/TRBV6-3,ASSEGPGSSIFYNEQF